This T cell receptor beta chain was recovered during a study of T cell clonality in common variable immunodeficiency. This clone appeared many times. Assay used: immunoSEQ multiplex PCR; TCRdb lists only in-frame clones, some missing. Observed in the sample are tens of thousands of clones, none of them singletons. This clonotype was sampled from a person aged 18 to 75 in good health. Sequenced sample: peripheral blood mononuclear cells.

Incomplete CDR3 DNA: TGCAGTGCTAGGAGGGGGACGGATACG. This sequence encodes CSARRGTDT. The whole CDR3 is CSARRGTDTQYF. This chain links TRBV20-1 with TRBJ2-3; D possibly corresponds to TRBD1 (6 bases). The CDR3 end lies 3 residues beyond the end of the read and is filled in from the germline J gene. Trimming stripped 3 bases from V and 6 bases from J, with 10 bases between. This CDR3 is built from 12 residues. Germline-derived CDR1 and CDR2 are DFQATT and SNEGSKA (reference sequence).